Listed below are T cell receptor beta chains from one sample, sequenced in a study of T-cell memory formation after mild COVID-19. One entry per CDR3 protein results from TCRdb running MiXCR on the 5' RACE reads. Among roughly 250,000 distinct CDR3 sequences listed, about 17% were seen once. The sequencing input was PBMCs or a T cell subset sorted from them (not recorded which). Receptors were obtained from a man between 18 and 29 years old who had mild COVID-19 (a few samples of this study predate the infection). Cell type and time point are not known. CDR3s include the opening cysteine and the closing phenylalanine or tryptophan. A D gene is named only where the DNA matches it firmly. Some rows have no size entry. The others give once, few or many, or a class for an expanded clone.

cdr3_length clone_size j_call d_call v_call cdr3_aa cdr3_nt
12 few TRBJ2-5 NA TRBV5-1 CASSQPQETQYF TGCGCCAGCAGCCAACCCCAGGAGACCCAGTACTTC
14 NA TRBJ1-5 NA TRBV7-9 CASSLQNSNQPQHF TGTGCCAGCAGCTTGCAGAATAGCAATCAGCCCCAGCATTTT
12 many TRBJ2-3 NA TRBV7-2 CASTRGKDTQYF TGTGCCAGCACTCGGGGTAAAGATACGCAGTATTTT
14 NA TRBJ2-1 NA TRBV5-1 CASSLAGSLNEQFF TGCGCCAGCAGCTTGGCCGGGTCATTGAATGAGCAGTTCTTC
14 NA TRBJ1-2 NA TRBV7-2 CASSLVSSDYGYTF TGTGCCAGCAGCTTAGTGTCCAGCGACTATGGCTACACCTTC
13 many TRBJ1-4 NA TRBV7-8 CASSGGRNEKLFF TGTGCCAGCAGCGGGGGACGAAATGAAAAACTGTTTTTT
15 few TRBJ2-5 TRBD2 TRBV12-5 CASGRSGGVQETQYF TGTGCTAGTGGTCGAAGCGGGGGAGTCCAAGAGACCCAGTACTTC
16 NA TRBJ2-3 NA TRBV5-1 CASSMSQGGGTDTQYF TGCGCCAGCAGTATGAGCCAGGGAGGTGGCACAGATACGCAGTATTTT
15 NA TRBJ1-1 NA TRBV9 CASSVDPLTGTEAFF TGTGCCAGCAGCGTAGACCCTTTGACTGGTACTGAAGCTTTCTTT
17 NA TRBJ1-5 NA TRBV6-2/TRBV6-3 CASSQPRDTRSNQPQHF TGTGCCAGCAGTCAACCCCGGGACACCCGTAGCAATCAGCCCCAGCATTTT
15 few TRBJ1-4 TRBD1 TRBV10-3 CAISEQGATNEKLFF TGTGCCATCAGTGAACAGGGGGCAACTAATGAAAAACTGTTTTTT
16 few TRBJ2-7 NA TRBV4-1 CASSQLTGTVTYEQYF TGCGCCAGCAGCCAACTCACCGGGACGGTAACCTACGAGCAGTACTTC
15 many TRBJ2-1 TRBD2 TRBV5-1 CASSFSTSGGTDRFF TGCGCCAGCAGCTTCTCGACTAGCGGGGGGACCGACAGATTCTTC
13 NA TRBJ1-4 NA TRBV7-2 CASSPQGNEKLFF TGTGCCAGCAGTCCACAGGGTAATGAAAAACTGTTTTTT
15 NA TRBJ2-2 NA TRBV7-2 CASSLAIQPTGELFF TGTGCCAGCAGCTTAGCGATACAGCCCACCGGGGAGCTGTTTTTT
15 few TRBJ1-1 NA TRBV15 CATIGGRGSNTEAFF TGTGCCACCATCGGAGGAAGGGGCTCGAACACTGAAGCTTTCTTT
14 few TRBJ2-5 TRBD2 TRBV5-1 CASRGLAGKETQYF TGCGCCAGCAGGGGACTAGCGGGGAAAGAGACCCAGTACTTC
17 NA TRBJ1-6 NA TRBV18 CASSRADRSSYNSPLHF TGTGCCAGCTCACGGGCAGACCGAAGCTCCTATAATTCACCCCTCCACTTT
15 few TRBJ2-2 NA TRBV7-2 CASSLAASGAGELFF TGTGCCAGCAGCTTAGCAGCATCTGGAGCCGGGGAGCTGTTTTTT
14 NA TRBJ1-5 NA TRBV6-2/TRBV6-3 CASRPRGYNQPQHF TGTGCCAGCAGGCCCAGGGGATACAATCAGCCCCAGCATTTT
15 few TRBJ1-2 TRBD1 TRBV6-2/TRBV6-3 CASMKDRGFGHGYTF TGTGCCAGCATGAAGGACAGGGGATTCGGACATGGCTACACCTTC
14 many TRBJ2-2 NA TRBV5-1 CASRSGTYTGELFF TGCGCCAGCAGGTCCGGGACCTACACCGGGGAGCTGTTTTTT
14 few TRBJ2-4 NA TRBV5-1 CASSLQGRSDIQYF TGCGCCAGCAGCTTGCAGGGGAGATCGGACATTCAGTACTTC
15 NA TRBJ1-1 TRBD1 TRBV6-5 CASSYATGVGAEAFF TGTGCCAGCAGTTACGCTACAGGGGTCGGAGCTGAAGCTTTCTTT
14 many TRBJ2-3 NA TRBV12-3/TRBV12-4 CASSSTSSGNTQYF TGTGCCAGCAGCTCCACCAGCAGTGGGAATACGCAGTATTTT
9 NA TRBJ1-1 NA TRBV19 CASRGSPFF TGTGCCAGTAGAGGCAGTCCTTTCTTT
14 few TRBJ2-5 NA TRBV4-3 CASSQGTLDGTQYF TGCGCCAGCAGCCAAGGGACCTTAGATGGGACCCAGTACTTC
14 NA TRBJ2-1 NA TRBV6-6 CASSWAGTYNEQFF TGTGCCAGCAGTTGGGCGGGAACCTACAATGAGCAGTTCTTC
11 NA TRBJ1-5 TRBD1 TRBV6-5 CAEGQGQPQHF TGTGCAGAGGGACAGGGTCAGCCCCAGCATTTT
16 NA TRBJ1-1 TRBD1 TRBV28 CASSSPGTGLNTEAFF TGTGCCAGCAGTTCTCCCGGGACAGGGTTGAACACTGAAGCTTTCTTT
21 NA TRBJ1-6 NA TRBV7-2 CASSPHGRGQWDISYNSPLHF TGTGCCAGCAGCCCCCATGGCCGCGGGCAGTGGGACATCTCCTATAATTCACCCCTCCACTTT
14 few TRBJ2-3 NA TRBV7-9 CASSKGASTDTQYF TGTGCCAGCAGCAAGGGTGCTAGCACAGATACGCAGTATTTT
14 NA TRBJ2-5 TRBD2 TRBV10-2 CASSASGGAETQYF TGCGCCAGCAGTGCTAGCGGGGGGGCAGAGACCCAGTACTTC
12 few TRBJ1-6 NA TRBV4-3 CASSRPQSPLHF TGCGCCAGCAGCCGCCCTCAATCACCCCTCCACTTT
13 NA TRBJ2-3 TRBD1 TRBV20-1 CSALDRSTDTQYF TGCAGTGCTCTGGACAGGTCCACAGATACGCAGTATTTT
13 NA TRBJ1-5 TRBD1 TRBV20-1 CSARLGGGQPQHF TGCAGTGCTAGGTTAGGGGGCGGTCAGCCCCAGCATTTT
14 NA TRBJ1-2 TRBD1 TRBV4-1 CASSQGDRVGGYTF TGCGCCAGCAGCCAAGGGGACAGGGTGGGCGGCTACACCTTC